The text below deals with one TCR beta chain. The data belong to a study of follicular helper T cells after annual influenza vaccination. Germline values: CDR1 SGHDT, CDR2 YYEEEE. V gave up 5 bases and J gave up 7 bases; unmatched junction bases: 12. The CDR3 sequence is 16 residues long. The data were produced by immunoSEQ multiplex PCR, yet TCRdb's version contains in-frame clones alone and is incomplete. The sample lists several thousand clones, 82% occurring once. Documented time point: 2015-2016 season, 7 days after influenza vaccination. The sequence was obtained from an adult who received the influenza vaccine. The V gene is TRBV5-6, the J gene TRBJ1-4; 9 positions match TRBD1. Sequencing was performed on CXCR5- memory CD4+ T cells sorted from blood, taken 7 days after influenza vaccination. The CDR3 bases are TGTGCCAGCAGTCCAAGGACAGGGGTGGTTAGTGAAAAACTGTTTTTT. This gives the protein CASSPRTGVVSEKLFF.